Detailed here is one TCR beta chain. V shed 6 bases and J shed 2 bases, with 19 bases lying between them. CDR1 is MDHEN, CDR2 SYDVKM, per germline. The CDR3 runs to 16 residues. The sample originates from a study of blood T cell repertoires in COVID-19. Study information: The origin of the acute and convalescent COVID-19 samples was the United States, Italy and Spain. The cDNA or gDNA used as material had been derived from T cells, B-cell-depleted T cells, or PBMCs.

In the original workflow: Reference gene primer amplification yielded estimated nucleated cell counts. Using immunoSEQ multiplex PCR, the repertoire was profiled, and TCRdb retains in-frame clones only, with some absent. Clone size and V and J calls were adopted from that table, with D and trimming inferred from the DNA. The data show tens of thousands of clones, approximately 89% seen once. The sequence was collected from a man older than 75 with acute or convalescent COVID-19. Sequenced: peripheral blood. The V call is TRBV28, the J call TRBJ1-2; D may be TRBD1 (6 bases). CDR3 sequence (DNA): TGTGCCAGCAGCACGATAGGGGGGAGGGGGAACTATGGCTACACCTTC. Protein sequence: CASSTIGGRGNYGYTF.